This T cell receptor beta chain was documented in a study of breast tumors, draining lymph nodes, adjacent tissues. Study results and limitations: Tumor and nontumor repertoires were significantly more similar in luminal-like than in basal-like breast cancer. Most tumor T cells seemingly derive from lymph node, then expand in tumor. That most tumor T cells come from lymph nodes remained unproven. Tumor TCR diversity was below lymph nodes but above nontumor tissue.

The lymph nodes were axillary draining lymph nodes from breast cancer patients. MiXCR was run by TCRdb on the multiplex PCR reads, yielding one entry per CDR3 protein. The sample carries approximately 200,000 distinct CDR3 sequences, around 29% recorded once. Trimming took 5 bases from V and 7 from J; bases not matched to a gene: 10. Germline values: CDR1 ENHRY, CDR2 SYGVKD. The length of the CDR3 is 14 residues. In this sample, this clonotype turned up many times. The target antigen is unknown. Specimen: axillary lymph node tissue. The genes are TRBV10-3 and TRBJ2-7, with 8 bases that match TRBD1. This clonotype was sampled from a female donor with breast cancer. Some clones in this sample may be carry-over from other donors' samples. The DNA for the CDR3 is TGTGCCATCAGTCCCCAGACAGGGGCGGGTGAGCAGTACTTC. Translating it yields CAISPQTGAGEQYF.